These T cell receptor beta chains were read from a single sample in a study of T cell responses to AZD1222 COVID-19 vaccine. Measured with immunoSEQ multiplex PCR; TCRdb has only the in-frame clones, and not every one. Among 120,000 or so clones listed, around 90% were seen once. The sample was peripheral blood, taken on day 0 of AZD1222 vaccination. Source of these receptors: an adult in good health. CDR3s include the opening cysteine and the closing phenylalanine or tryptophan. Each record gives: J gene, clone size, V gene, D gene, CDR3 DNA, CDR3 protein. A D gene is named only where the DNA matches it firmly. Clone size, where shown, is once, few, many, or a class for clones that have expanded.

j_gene: TRBJ2-5; abundance: NA; v_gene: TRBV28; d_gene: NA; CDR3nt: TGTGCCAGCAAGAAGGGGGGAGAGACCCAGTACTTC; CDR3aa: CASKKGGETQYF
j_gene: TRBJ1-1; abundance: once; v_gene: TRBV10-3; d_gene: NA; CDR3nt: TGTGCCATCAGTGGTTCAGGGAGCACTGAAGCTTTCTTT; CDR3aa: CAISGSGSTEAFF
j_gene: TRBJ2-1; abundance: NA; v_gene: TRBV9; d_gene: NA; CDR3nt: TGTGCCAGCAGGGCGAGCTTGGGCGACAGTATCAATGAGCAGTTCTTC; CDR3aa: CASRASLGDSINEQFF
j_gene: TRBJ2-7; abundance: NA; v_gene: TRBV6-6; d_gene: NA; CDR3nt: TGTGCCAGCAAACCAGGGGTAGCGAGCTCCTACGAGCAGTACTTC; CDR3aa: CASKPGVASSYEQYF
j_gene: TRBJ1-5; abundance: NA; v_gene: TRBV10-3; d_gene: TRBD1; CDR3nt: TGTGCCAGTCAGCAGGGGGCCAGCAATCAGCCCCAGCATTTT; CDR3aa: CASQQGASNQPQHF
j_gene: TRBJ1-6; abundance: NA; v_gene: TRBV12-3/TRBV12-4; d_gene: NA; CDR3nt: TGTGCCAGCAGTTTAGAAGGGAAGACACCCCTCCACTTT; CDR3aa: CASSLEGKTPLHF
j_gene: TRBJ1-1; abundance: NA; v_gene: TRBV5-4; d_gene: NA; CDR3nt: TGTGCCAGCAGCCGGAACACTGAAGCTTTCTTT; CDR3aa: CASSRNTEAFF
j_gene: TRBJ1-1; abundance: NA; v_gene: TRBV7-3; d_gene: NA; CDR3nt: TGTGCCAGCAGCTTAAGCAAGGACACTGAAGCTTTCTTT; CDR3aa: CASSLSKDTEAFF
j_gene: TRBJ2-7; abundance: NA; v_gene: TRBV7-8; d_gene: NA; CDR3nt: TGTGCCAGCAGCAAGCCTCTGGGGGTTCCCCCCTACGAGCAGTACTTC; CDR3aa: CASSKPLGVPPYEQYF
j_gene: TRBJ2-7; abundance: few; v_gene: TRBV7-9; d_gene: TRBD1; CDR3nt: TGTGCCAGCAGCTTAATTAGGGGTAGCGGGACAGGGGGCTACGAGCAGTACTTC; CDR3aa: CASSLIRGSGTGGYEQYF
j_gene: TRBJ2-7; abundance: NA; v_gene: TRBV4-1; d_gene: NA; CDR3nt: TGCGCCAGCAGCCAAGATGAGCGCGGTTTTGCCGAGCAGTACTTC; CDR3aa: CASSQDERGFAEQYF
j_gene: TRBJ1-1; abundance: NA; v_gene: TRBV30; d_gene: NA; CDR3nt: TGTGCCTGGAGTGTAAGGTCTGAAGCTTTCTTT; CDR3aa: CAWSVRSEAFF
j_gene: TRBJ2-1; abundance: NA; v_gene: TRBV24-1; d_gene: NA; CDR3nt: TGTGCCACCAGTGATAGTTGGGGGCACAATGAGCAGTTCTTC; CDR3aa: CATSDSWGHNEQFF
j_gene: TRBJ1-5; abundance: NA; v_gene: TRBV27; d_gene: NA; CDR3nt: TGTGCCAGCCGATTGGGAGGTCCCAATCAGCCCCAGCATTTT; CDR3aa: CASRLGGPNQPQHF
j_gene: TRBJ2-7; abundance: NA; v_gene: TRBV5-1; d_gene: TRBD1; CDR3nt: TGCGCCAGCAGCCCTGGGGGGACAGGGTACCACGAGCAGTACTTC; CDR3aa: CASSPGGTGYHEQYF
j_gene: TRBJ1-2; abundance: NA; v_gene: TRBV4-3; d_gene: NA; CDR3nt: TGCGCCAGCAGCCAAGATCAAGGGAAGATCTATGGCTACACCTTC; CDR3aa: CASSQDQGKIYGYTF
j_gene: TRBJ2-7; abundance: NA; v_gene: TRBV3-1/TRBV3-2; d_gene: TRBD2; CDR3nt: TGTGCCAGCAGTTCGACTAGCGGGAGGGCGGCGGAGCAGTACTTC; CDR3aa: CASSSTSGRAAEQYF
j_gene: TRBJ1-3; abundance: NA; v_gene: TRBV2; d_gene: TRBD1; CDR3nt: TGTGCCAGCAGTACCCGACAGGGGACGGACACCATATATTTT; CDR3aa: CASSTRQGTDTIYF
j_gene: TRBJ1-2; abundance: few; v_gene: TRBV27; d_gene: NA; CDR3nt: TGTGCCAGTGGGGGCGGTAACTATGGCTACACCTTC; CDR3aa: CASGGGNYGYTF
j_gene: TRBJ2-1; abundance: NA; v_gene: TRBV6-4; d_gene: NA; CDR3nt: TGTGCCAGCAGTGTTGGAGCGTACAGCTCCTACAATGAGCAGTTCTTC; CDR3aa: CASSVGAYSSYNEQFF
j_gene: TRBJ1-4; abundance: NA; v_gene: TRBV24-1; d_gene: NA; CDR3nt: TGTGCCACCAGTGATTCACAGGGTAGGAAACTGTTTTTT; CDR3aa: CATSDSQGRKLFF
j_gene: TRBJ1-2; abundance: NA; v_gene: TRBV27; d_gene: NA; CDR3nt: TGTGCCAGCGGTTACGAGGGTCACAGGAGGGGCTATGGCTACACCTTC; CDR3aa: CASGYEGHRRGYGYTF
j_gene: TRBJ2-1; abundance: NA; v_gene: TRBV7-9; d_gene: NA; CDR3nt: TGTGCCAGCAGCTCGGCGGGGCCCTTAGGGTACAATGAGCAGTTCTTC; CDR3aa: CASSSAGPLGYNEQFF
j_gene: TRBJ1-4; abundance: NA; v_gene: TRBV30; d_gene: NA; CDR3nt: TGTGCCTGGAGTCGCCAGGGACGCGGATGGGAAAAACTGTTTTTT; CDR3aa: CAWSRQGRGWEKLFF
j_gene: TRBJ1-5; abundance: NA; v_gene: TRBV6-5; d_gene: TRBD1; CDR3nt: TGTGCCAGCAGTTACAAGGGGGCTGATCAGCCCCAGCATTTT; CDR3aa: CASSYKGADQPQHF
j_gene: TRBJ1-4; abundance: NA; v_gene: TRBV18; d_gene: NA; CDR3nt: TGTGCCAGCTCACCAGATTCAGCTAATGAAAAACTGTTTTTT; CDR3aa: CASSPDSANEKLFF
j_gene: TRBJ1-5; abundance: NA; v_gene: TRBV5-1; d_gene: NA; CDR3nt: TGCGCCAGCAGGTTGGAGAGCAATCAGCCCCAGCATTTT; CDR3aa: CASRLESNQPQHF
j_gene: TRBJ1-2; abundance: NA; v_gene: TRBV9; d_gene: TRBD1; CDR3nt: TGTGCCAGCAGCACCCCGGGACAGGTTAATCATGGCTACACCTTC; CDR3aa: CASSTPGQVNHGYTF
j_gene: TRBJ2-1; abundance: NA; v_gene: TRBV5-1; d_gene: NA; CDR3nt: TGCGCCAGCAGCTCCCCCTCTCGAAGAAGCTCCTACAATGAGCAGTTCTTC; CDR3aa: CASSSPSRRSSYNEQFF
j_gene: TRBJ2-1; abundance: NA; v_gene: TRBV19; d_gene: NA; CDR3nt: TGTGCCAGTAGGGGGGCAGAGTACAATGAGCAGTTCTTC; CDR3aa: CASRGAEYNEQFF
j_gene: TRBJ1-6; abundance: NA; v_gene: TRBV28; d_gene: TRBD1; CDR3nt: TGTGCCAGCAGTTCCCAAAGGGGGACAGGGGGCTCACCCCTCCACTTT; CDR3aa: CASSSQRGTGGSPLHF
j_gene: TRBJ1-2; abundance: NA; v_gene: TRBV19; d_gene: TRBD1; CDR3nt: TGTGCCAGTAGCCCCGAGGACAGGGGTCGTGGCTACACCTTC; CDR3aa: CASSPEDRGRGYTF
j_gene: TRBJ2-5; abundance: once; v_gene: TRBV9; d_gene: NA; CDR3nt: TGTGCCAGCAGCGCCGGAGAGGGAGGTCCCCAGTACTTC; CDR3aa: CASSAGEGGPQYF